A few counts support the clone carrying this T cell receptor beta chain. Its antigen is still unknown. This sample is drawn from a study of vaccination and CD4 T cells after COVID-19. The Oncomine TCR Beta short-read assay sequenced DNA from cultured CD4+ T cells. TCRdb called the PCR reads again in MiXCR, with one record for every CDR3 protein. The table has under 10,000 distinct CDR3 sequences, 35% to 40% seen once. Findings and caveats of the study: For convalescent patients, 304 of the 307 vaccine-specific clones analyzed were classified as spike mono-reactive.

Treatment meaning: roughly 11-day PBMC culture with coronavirus spike peptide pools or control peptides (ViraFEST assay). From the unexposed donor, CD4+ T cells were collected ahead of the COVID-19 pandemic (2011-2018). The sample consisted of CD4+ T cells from blood, cultured in vitro. This sequence originates from a human donor in good health.

CDR3 DNA sequence: TGTGCCAGCAGTTTGGAAACGGGGGGGACCCAGTACTTC. As protein: CASSLETGGTQYF. This chain joins TRBV27 and TRBJ2-5, with 7 bases aligning to TRBD2. CDR3 length equals 13 residues. Per the germline V gene, CDR1 is MNHEY and CDR2 is SMNVEV (reference sequence). Trimming at V came to 3 bases and at J to 7 bases, leaving 5 bases not matched to a gene.